The T cell receptor beta chain described here comes from a study of CD8 T cells in Susac syndrome. Study-level results: Only a relatively small number of individuals were included in the TCR sequencing and HLA analysis.

With random hexamers, roughly 0.45 to 1 ug RNA was reverse transcribed. TCRdb re-called the immunoSEQ multiplex PCR reads with MiXCR, one entry per CDR3 protein. The sample shows 400,000 or so distinct CDR3 sequences, roughly 85% of them seen only once. The CD8+ and CD4+ T cells were isolated magnetically using a negative isolation approach, whereas the TEMRA cells were enriched by FACS. Germline V lookup: CDR1 MGHRA, CDR2 YSYEKL. Trimming took 3 bases from V and 1 from J; bases not matched to a gene: 5. The CDR3 sequence is 15 residues long. With respect to this clonotype: Its antigen remains unidentified.

The rearrangement links TRBV4-1 to TRBJ2-7; TRBD1 agrees at 8 bases. The TCR was taken from a human donor with multiple sclerosis. Sample: CD8+ T cells from PBMCs. The CDR3 here is CASSQGDRLSYEQYF. CDR3 DNA: TGCGCCAGCAGCCAGGGGGACAGGTTATCCTACGAGCAGTACTTC.